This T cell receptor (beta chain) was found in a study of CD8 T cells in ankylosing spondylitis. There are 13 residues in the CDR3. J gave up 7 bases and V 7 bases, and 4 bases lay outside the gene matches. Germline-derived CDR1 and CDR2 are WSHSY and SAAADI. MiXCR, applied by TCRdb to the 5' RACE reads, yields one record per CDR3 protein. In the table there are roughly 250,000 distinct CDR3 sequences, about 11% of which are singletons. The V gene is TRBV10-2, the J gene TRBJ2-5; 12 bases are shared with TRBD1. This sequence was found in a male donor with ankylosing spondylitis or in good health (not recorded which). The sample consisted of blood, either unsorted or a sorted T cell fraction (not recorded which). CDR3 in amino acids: CASMGQGARTQYF. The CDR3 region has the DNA TGCGCCAGCATGGGACAGGGGGCACGGACCCAGTACTTC.